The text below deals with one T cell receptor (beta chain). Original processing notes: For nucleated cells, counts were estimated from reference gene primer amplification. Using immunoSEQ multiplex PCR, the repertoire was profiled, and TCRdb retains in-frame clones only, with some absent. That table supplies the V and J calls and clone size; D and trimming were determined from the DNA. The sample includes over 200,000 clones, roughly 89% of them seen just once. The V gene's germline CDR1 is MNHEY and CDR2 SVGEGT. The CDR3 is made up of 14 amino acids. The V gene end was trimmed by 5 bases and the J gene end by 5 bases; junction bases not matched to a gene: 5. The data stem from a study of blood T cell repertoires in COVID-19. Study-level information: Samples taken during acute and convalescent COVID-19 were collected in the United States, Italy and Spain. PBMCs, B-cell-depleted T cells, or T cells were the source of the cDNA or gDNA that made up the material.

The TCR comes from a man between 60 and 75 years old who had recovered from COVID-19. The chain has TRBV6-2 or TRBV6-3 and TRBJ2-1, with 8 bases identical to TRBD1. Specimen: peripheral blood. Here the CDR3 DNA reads TGTGCCAGCAGTAACCGGGACAGGCACAATGAGCAGTTCTTC. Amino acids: CASSNRDRHNEQFF.